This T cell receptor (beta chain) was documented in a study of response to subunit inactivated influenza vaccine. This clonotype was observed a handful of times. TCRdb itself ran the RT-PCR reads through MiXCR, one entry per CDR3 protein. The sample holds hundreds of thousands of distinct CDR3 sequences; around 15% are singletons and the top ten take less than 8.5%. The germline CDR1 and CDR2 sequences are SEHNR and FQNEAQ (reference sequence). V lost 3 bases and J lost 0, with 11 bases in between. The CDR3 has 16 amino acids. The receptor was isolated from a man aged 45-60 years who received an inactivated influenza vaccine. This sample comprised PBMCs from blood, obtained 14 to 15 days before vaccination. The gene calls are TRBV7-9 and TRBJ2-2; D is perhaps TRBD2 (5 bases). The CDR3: CASSFGRHANTGELFF. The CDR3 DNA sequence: TGTGCCAGCAGCTTTGGGAGACACGCGAACACCGGGGAGCTGTTTTTT.